The 24 T cell receptor beta chains below were found in one sample sequenced in a study of T cells in Graves' hyperthyroidism and ophthalmopathy (dated by TCRdb to the late 2010s). Libraries came from multiplex PCR. Reads for this sample came from an Illumina HiSeq 2000. TCR beta CDR3 regions were amplified from RNA transcripts. The TCR CDR3 was subjected to a first round of RT-PCR using the HTBI primer set and the Qiagen OneStep RT-PCR kit. TCRdb reprocessed the public reads (quality trimming at Q25 with fastp, clone calling with MiXCR) and kept in-frame beta chains. Rows are combined by CDR3 protein, so each entry shows the most common genes and DNA. The sample records fewer than 200,000 distinct CDR3 sequences, 8% to 9.5% of which are singletons. The ten most abundant clones make up over 20% of the sample. Sequencing was done on a sample of blood. The receptors derive from a woman aged 18-29 years with Graves' hyperthyroidism that later progressed to Graves' ophthalmopathy.

This clonotype showed up just a few times. This rearrangement joins TRBV14 to TRBJ1-2; D possibly corresponds to TRBD1 (5 bases). The CDR3 totals 14 residues. From germline, CDR1 is SGHDN and CDR2 FVKESK. The ends were cut back, 3 bases at V and 11 bases at J, with 19 bases in the middle. CDR3 loop: CASSHLGDPYKYTF. CDR3 nucleotide sequence: TGTGCCAGCAGCCATCTGGGGGACCCCTATAAGTACACCTTC.

This clonotype appeared many times. V is TRBV6-1 and J is TRBJ2-7, with D possibly TRBD1 on 6 matching bases. This CDR3 has 14 amino acids. The V gene lost 5 bases and the J gene lost 2 bases, with 13 bases spanning the gap. Germline V CDR1 and CDR2: MNHNS, SASEGT. The CDR3 loop reads CASSSGDRTYEQYF. For the CDR3, the DNA is TGTGCCAGCAGTTCAGGAGACAGGACCTACGAGCAGTACTTC.

This clonotype was counted ten times or more. The J gene is TRBJ2-2, the V gene TRBV11-3; D is unresolved. Germline V CDR1 and CDR2: SGHNT, YENEEA. This CDR3 contains 13 residues. V dropped 1 base and J dropped 0 bases, with 0 bases sitting between them. The CDR3 DNA reads TGTGCCAGCAGCTTAGCGAACACCGGGGAGCTGTTTTTT. Amino acid sequence: CASSLANTGELFF.

This clonotype showed up many times. J is TRBJ1-5 and V is TRBV28, with D perhaps matching TRBD1 (5 bases). The V gene's germline CDR1 is MDHEN and CDR2 SYDVKM. The CDR3 length is 12 residues. Trimming took off 7 bases at V and 4 bases at J, with 8 bases between the two ends. For the CDR3, the DNA is TGTGCCAGCACAGGGTTTAATCAGCCCCAGCATTTT. Amino acid sequence: CASTGFNQPQHF.

This clonotype was seen a handful of times. The chain carries TRBV4-2 and TRBJ1-3, with D perhaps matching TRBD1 (5 bases). The germline V gene has CDR1 LGHNA and CDR2 YNFKEQ. V lost 4 bases and J 6 bases, leaving 10 bases between the germline ends. CDR3 length equals 13 residues. The CDR3 nucleotides are TGTGCCAGCAGCCGGGACCCTAAAAACACCATATATTTT. Its translation: CASSRDPKNTIYF.

At least ten counts were recorded for this clonotype. The chain has TRBV20-1 and TRBJ1-6; 9 nucleotides line up with TRBD1. The CDR3 sequence is 16 residues long. V lost 5 bases and J lost 0; bases outside the gene matches: 5. The V gene's germline CDR1 is DFQATT and CDR2 SNEGSKA (reference sequence). CDR3 loop: CSAEGQGRSYNSPLHF. As DNA, the CDR3 is TGCAGTGCTGAGGGACAGGGTCGCTCCTATAATTCACCCCTCCACTTT.

This clonotype was picked up many times. The chain recombines TRBV30 with TRBJ1-1; D not resolved. Germline V CDR1 and CDR2: GTSNPN, SVGIG (reference sequence). This CDR3 region has 15 residues. Trimming left V 0 bases short and J 5 bases short, with 16 bases between. The CDR3 spells CAWSVQTNLGTEAFF. Here the CDR3 DNA reads TGTGCCTGGAGTGTACAGACTAACTTGGGGACTGAAGCTTTCTTT.

This clonotype was recorded many times. The chain is built from TRBV3-1 and TRBJ2-7; 11 nucleotides agree with TRBD1. V shed 3 bases and J 2 bases; nucleotides not matched to a gene: 3. CDR3 size: 15 residues. Germline values: CDR1 LGHDT, CDR2 YNNKEL (reference sequence). CDR3 sequence: CASSHGQGAAYEQYF. The CDR3, as DNA: TGTGCCAGCAGCCACGGACAGGGGGCCGCCTACGAGCAGTACTTC.

This clonotype was counted ten times or more. The genes are TRBV3-1 and TRBJ2-2; no clear D. CDR1 LGHDT and CDR2 YNNKEL come from the germline V gene (reference sequence). This CDR3 contains 14 residues. Trimming took off 3 bases at V and 3 bases at J, with 8 bases between the two ends. As DNA, the CDR3 is TGTGCCAGCAGCCATGGTGGTGACACCGGGGAGCTGTTTTTT. It yields the protein CASSHGGDTGELFF.

This clonotype was recorded at least ten times. The chain carries TRBV6-1 and TRBJ1-1; D is unclear. The CDR3 has 16 residues. V lost 1 base and J 4 bases, leaving 16 bases between the germline ends. The germline V gene has CDR1 MNHNS and CDR2 SASEGT. The CDR3 loop reads CASSEDSERTVTEAFF. The CDR3 DNA follows: TGTGCCAGCAGTGAAGACTCCGAGCGGACGGTCACTGAAGCTTTCTTT.

This clonotype was seen only once. This chain joins TRBV4-1 and TRBJ2-3, with D uncertain. Deletions cut 3 bases from V and 3 bases from J, with 16 bases between. This CDR3 comprises 16 residues. CDR1 MGHRA and CDR2 YSYEKL come from the germline V gene. CDR3 bases: TGCGCCAGCAGCCACGCTAAAGACTTTTCAACAGATACGCAGTATTTT. It encodes CASSHAKDFSTDTQYF.

This clonotype was recorded a few times. J is TRBJ1-2 and V is TRBV19, with D tentatively TRBD1 (6 bases). Germline CDR1 reads LNHDA; CDR2 reads SQIVND (reference sequence). The V end lost 7 bases, the J end lost 2 bases, and 11 bases lay between the germline ends. The CDR3 length is 13 residues. The CDR3 DNA reads as TGTGCCAGTAAGTTTGGACAGAACTATGGCTACACCTTC. Amino acids: CASKFGQNYGYTF.

This clonotype was recorded at least ten times. The chain joins TRBV15 to TRBJ2-3; 11 bases agree with TRBD1. There are 15 residues in the CDR3. The germline V gene encodes CDR1 LNHNV and CDR2 YYDKDF (reference sequence). V shed 5 bases and J 8 bases; nucleotides not matched to a gene: 9. DNA of the CDR3: TGTGCCACCAGCGCGGGGACAGGGGGAAAACTTACGCAGTATTTT. Encoded protein: CATSAGTGGKLTQYF.

This clonotype was picked up a small number of times. The genes are TRBV15 and TRBJ1-2, with a tentative D call TRBD1 (6 bases). This CDR3 contains 14 residues. The germline V gene encodes CDR1 LNHNV and CDR2 YYDKDF (reference sequence). Trimming removed 0 bases at V and 4 bases at J, with 9 bases between. As DNA, the CDR3 is TGTGCCACCAGCAGAGATAGGACAGTCTATGGCTACACCTTC. Translating gives CATSRDRTVYGYTF. Filled out from reference TRBV15 and TRBJ1-2, the complete variable domain reads DAMVIQNPRYQVTQFGKPVTLSCSQTLNHNVMYWYQQKSSQAPKLLFHYYDKDFNNEADTPDNFQSRRPNTSFCFLDIRSPGLGDTAMYLCATSRDRTVYGYTFGSGTRLTVV.

Concerning this clonotype: A much larger clone differs by one base, so this may be a read error. V and J are TRBV6-2 or TRBV6-3 and TRBJ1-1; 9 nucleotides agree with TRBD1. Per the germline V gene, CDR1 is MNHEY and CDR2 is SVGEGT. The CDR3 contains 16 residues. With V trimmed by 7 bases and J by 3 bases, 12 bases remained unmatched. CDR3 bases: TGTGCCAGCACCTCCGACAGGGGGTTTATGGACACTGAAGCTTTCTTT. Amino acid sequence: CASTSDRGFMDTEAFF.

This clonotype has at least ten counts. The J gene is TRBJ2-1, the V gene TRBV7-2, with TRBD2 matching over 12 bases. Germline V lookup: CDR1 SGHTA, CDR2 FQGNSA. This CDR3 region has 17 residues. J gave up 0 bases and V 5 bases, and 5 bases lay outside the gene matches. In DNA form, the CDR3 reads TGTGCCAGCAGCCCACTAGCGGGGGGCTCCTCCTACAATGAGCAGTTCTTC. This encodes CASSPLAGGSSYNEQFF.

This chain uses TRBV15 with TRBJ1-1; a weak D match, TRBD1 (6 bases). Per germline, CDR1 LNHNV and CDR2 YYDKDF (reference sequence). The CDR3 covers 15 residues. Trimming stripped 4 bases from V and 0 bases from J, with 12 bases between. The CDR3 is CATSINSGVNTEAFF. As DNA, the CDR3 is TGTGCCACCAGCATAAACTCAGGGGTGAACACTGAAGCTTTCTTT. Drawing the rest from reference TRBV15 and TRBJ1-1, the complete variable domain is DAMVIQNPRYQVTQFGKPVTLSCSQTLNHNVMYWYQQKSSQAPKLLFHYYDKDFNNEADTPDNFQSRRPNTSFCFLDIRSPGLGDTAMYLCATSINSGVNTEAFFGQGTRLTVV.

The sample holds many counts of this clonotype. V usage is TRBV6-6 and J usage is TRBJ1-1, with 7 bases fitting TRBD1. The CDR3 is 13 amino acids. V lost 2 bases to trimming and J lost 8 bases; unmatched junction nucleotides: 5. Germline CDR1 is MNHNY and CDR2 is SVGAGI (reference sequence). The CDR3 DNA is TGTGCCAGCAGTTACCAGGGGGGAGACGAAGCTTTCTTT. As protein: CASSYQGGDEAFF.

This clonotype was picked up many times. The chain is built from TRBV5-4 and TRBJ1-2, with 8 positions matching TRBD1. Per germline, CDR1 SGHNT and CDR2 YYREEE (reference sequence). The CDR3 is 14 residues long. Trimming took 4 bases from V and 4 from J; bases not matched to a gene: 6. The CDR3 loop is CASSKDRVAYGYTF. CDR3 bases: TGTGCCAGCAGCAAGGACAGGGTAGCCTATGGCTACACCTTC.

The genes are TRBV12-3 or TRBV12-4 and TRBJ2-7, with unresolved D. The germline V and J ends were trimmed by 3 bases and 5 bases, with 14 bases remaining between them. This CDR3 is 14 amino acids long. The CDR3 DNA follows: TGTGCCAGCAGTTTTGTTGGCAATTCGCACGAGCAGTACTTC. Encoded protein: CASSFVGNSHEQYF.

This clonotype was recorded at least ten times. The chain's CDR3 is CASSIGDFEKLFF. The CDR3 DNA sequence: TGTGCCAGTAGTATTGGTGATTTCGAAAAACTGTTTTTT. This rearrangement joins TRBV19 to TRBJ1-4, with D unresolved. Germline V CDR1 and CDR2: LNHDA, SQIVND (reference sequence). V lost 3 bases to trimming and J lost 8 bases, with 10 bases between them. This CDR3 spans 13 amino acids.

The chain carries TRBV24-1 and TRBJ1-1; 12 nucleotides align to TRBD1. The CDR3 covers 17 residues. The V gene's germline CDR1 is KGHDR and CDR2 SFDVKD. J lost 7 bases, V lost 4 bases, and 12 bases had no gene match. CDR3 sequence reads: CATSDPGTGGRGIEAFF. The CDR3 nucleotides are TGTGCCACCAGTGACCCCGGGACAGGGGGCCGCGGAATTGAAGCTTTCTTT.

For the CDR3, the DNA is TGTGCCAGCAAATACAGGGGGCCAGGAGAAAAACTGTTTTTT. Its protein is CASKYRGPGEKLFF. The rearrangement uses TRBV7-8 and TRBJ1-4; TRBD1 aligns across 9 bases. The V segment lost 7 bases and the J segment 8 bases; nucleotides outside the gene matches: 8. There are 14 residues in the CDR3. Looked up from germline, CDR1 is SGHVS and CDR2 is FQNEAQ. The variable domain in full, with the rest retrieved from reference TRBV7-8 and TRBJ1-4, is GAGVSQSPRYKVAKRGQDVALRCDPISGHVSLFWYQQALGQGPEFLTYFQNEAQLDKSGLPSDRFFAERPEGSVSTLKIQRTQQEDSAVYLCASKYRGPGEKLFFGSGTQLSVL.

This clonotype was counted ten times or more. The rearrangement links TRBV28 to TRBJ2-2, with D possibly TRBD2 on 5 matching bases. Germline V gene lookup returns CDR1 MDHEN and CDR2 SYDVKM. CDR3 length: 12 residues. Trimming removed 3 bases from V and 9 bases from J, with 8 bases in between. CDR3 in amino acids: CASSFPGRELFF. The CDR3 nucleotides read TGTGCCAGCAGTTTCCCGGGGAGGGAGCTGTTTTTT.